This record concerns one T cell receptor beta chain sequence. Its antigen is still unknown. Primers: 60 Vbeta forward and 13 Jbeta reverse. The method was immunoSEQ multiplex PCR; TCRdb's version includes in-frame clones alone and lacks a portion of them. The sample lists fewer than 200,000 clones; about 90% were seen once. This sample was included in a study of cytomegalovirus exposure and HLA in healthy donors. Germline-derived CDR1 and CDR2 are SGDLS and YYNGEE. The CDR3 loop spans 19 amino acids. The V gene end was trimmed by 3 bases and the J gene end by 2 bases; junction bases not matched to a gene: 17. Study observations and caveats: In an earlier analysis, most TCR beta V segments were productive about 87% or about 30% of the time.

The clonotype was recovered from a boy between 2 and 10 years old in good health and CMV-seronegative. Sequencing was performed on PBMCs. V gene TRBV9 combines with J gene TRBJ2-3; 8 bases agree with TRBD2. The CDR3 is CASSAPPGRAGAITDTQYF. Written as DNA, the CDR3 is TGTGCCAGCAGCGCACCCCCCGGGAGGGCGGGGGCGATCACAGATACGCAGTATTTT.